This TCR beta chain derives from a study of human CD8 memory T cell subsets. Concerning this clonotype itself: The antigen is not known.

Study-wide results and caveats: Sequencing was confined to T cell receptor beta chains in the study. There was only minimal overlap between the repertoires of stem-like memory and precursor exhausted T cells. From the Chao1 estimates, stem-like memory T cells appeared to be more diverse than precursor exhausted T cells.

Making the TCR beta libraries relied on UMI-labeled 5' RACE. In the authors' workflow: In each TCR beta library, there were between roughly 2,800 and 18,000 functional CDR3 beta clonotypes. With the 5' RACE reads reprocessed, TCRdb shows one record per CDR3 protein and no DNA. None of the V and J calls come from the authors' own analysis; TCRdb made them. In total, the table holds thousands of distinct CDR3 sequences. The CDR3 length is 14 residues. CDR1 is DFQATT and CDR2 is SNEGSKA in the germline V gene (reference sequence). TPEX cells were CCR7+ PD-1+ TIGIT+ early memory CD8+ T cells with exhausted-like traits.

Sequencing was done on a sample of CD8+ T cells from PBMCs. The V gene is TRBV20-1, the J gene TRBJ1-6; there is no DNA to check the TCRdb D call of TRBD1. The clonotype was recovered from a human donor in good health. The CDR3 reads CSANPGTEYSPLHF.